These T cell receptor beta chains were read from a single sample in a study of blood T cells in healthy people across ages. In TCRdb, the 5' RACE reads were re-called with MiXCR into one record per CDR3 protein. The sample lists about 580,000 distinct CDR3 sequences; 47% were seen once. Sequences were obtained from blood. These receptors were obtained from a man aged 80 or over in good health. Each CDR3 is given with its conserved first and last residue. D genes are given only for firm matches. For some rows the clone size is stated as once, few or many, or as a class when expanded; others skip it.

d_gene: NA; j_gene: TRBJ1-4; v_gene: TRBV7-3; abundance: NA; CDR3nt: TGTGCCAGCAGCTTAGAGGCAGCAACTAATGAAAAACTGTTTTTT; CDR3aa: CASSLEAATNEKLFF
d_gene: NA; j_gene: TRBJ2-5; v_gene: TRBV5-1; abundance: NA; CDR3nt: TGCGCCAGCAGCTGGACAGCCAACAGACCTTCGGAGACCCAGTACTTC; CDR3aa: CASSWTANRPSETQYF
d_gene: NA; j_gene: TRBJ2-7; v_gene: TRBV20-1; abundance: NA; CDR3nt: TGCAGTGCTAGAGATTCATCGCTCCCCTCCTACAATGAGCAGTACTTC; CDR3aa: CSARDSSLPSYNEQYF
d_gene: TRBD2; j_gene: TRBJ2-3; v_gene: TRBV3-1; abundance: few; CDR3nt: TGTGCCAGCAGCCAACCCCAGCCAGCGGGAGGATCAGATACGCAGTATTTT; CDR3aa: CASSQPQPAGGSDTQYF
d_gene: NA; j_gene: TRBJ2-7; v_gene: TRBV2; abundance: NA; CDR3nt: TGTGCCAGCAGTGTGAGTGGCAGCACCTCTAACTGGCCCTACGAGCAGTACTTC; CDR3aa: CASSVSGSTSNWPYEQYF
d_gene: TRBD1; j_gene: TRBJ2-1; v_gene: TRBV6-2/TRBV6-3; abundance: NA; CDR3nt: TGTGCCAACAGTCGAGCTGGGACAGGGGGCTTTAATGAGCAGTTCTTC; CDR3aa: CANSRAGTGGFNEQFF
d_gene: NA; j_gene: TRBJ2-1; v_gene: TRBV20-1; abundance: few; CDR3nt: TGCAGTGCGGCCGACAGTAGCTCCTACAATGAGCAGTTCTTC; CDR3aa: CSAADSSSYNEQFF
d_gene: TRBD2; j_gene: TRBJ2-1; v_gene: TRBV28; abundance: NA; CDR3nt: TGTGCCAGCAGTTCCTCCGCTAGCGGGTTCTACAATGAGCAGTTCTTC; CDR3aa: CASSSSASGFYNEQFF
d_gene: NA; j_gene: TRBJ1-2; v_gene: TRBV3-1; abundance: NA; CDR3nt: TGTGCCAGCAGCCAACATTCACCAGGGGTATGGGGCTACACCTTC; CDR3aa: CASSQHSPGVWGYTF
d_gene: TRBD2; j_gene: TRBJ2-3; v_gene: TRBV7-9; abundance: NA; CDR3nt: TGTGCCAGCAGCTTCTCTAGCGGGGCGATCACAGAGACGCAGTATTTT; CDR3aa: CASSFSSGAITETQYF
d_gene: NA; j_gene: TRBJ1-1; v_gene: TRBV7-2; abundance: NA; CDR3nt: TGTGCCAGCAGCTTAACGCCCCGGGGCACTGAAGCTTTCTTT; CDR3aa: CASSLTPRGTEAFF
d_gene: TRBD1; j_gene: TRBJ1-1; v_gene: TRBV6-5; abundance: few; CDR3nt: TGTGCCAGCAGCCGACCGGGACAGGGAAAAGCTTTCTTT; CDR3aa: CASSRPGQGKAFF
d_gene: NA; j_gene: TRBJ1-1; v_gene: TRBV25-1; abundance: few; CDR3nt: TGTGCCAGCAGTGAATCAGGGAAGAGGACTGAAGCTTTCTTT; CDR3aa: CASSESGKRTEAFF
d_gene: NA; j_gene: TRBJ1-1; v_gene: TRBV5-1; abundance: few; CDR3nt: TGCGCCAGCGCTCCGAACGTGAACACTGAAGCTTTCTTT; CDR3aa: CASAPNVNTEAFF
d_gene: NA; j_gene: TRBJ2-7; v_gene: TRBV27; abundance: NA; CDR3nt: TGTGCCAGCAGTTTGGGTCCTAGGGTCTACGAGCAGTACTTC; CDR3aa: CASSLGPRVYEQYF
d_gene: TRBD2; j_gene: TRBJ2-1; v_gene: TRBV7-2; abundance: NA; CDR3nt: TGTGCCACGACTAGCGGGGGGGCTGATGAGCAGTTCTTC; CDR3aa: CATTSGGADEQFF
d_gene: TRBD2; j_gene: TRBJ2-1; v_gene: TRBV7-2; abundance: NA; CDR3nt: TGTGCCAGCACCCGGGGGGGGAGGGCCGGAAATGAGCAGTTCTTC; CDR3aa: CASTRGGRAGNEQFF
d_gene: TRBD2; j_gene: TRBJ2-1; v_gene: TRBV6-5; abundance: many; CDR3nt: TGTGCCAGCAGTTCCGGACTAGTGGGCAATGAGCAGTTCTTC; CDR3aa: CASSSGLVGNEQFF
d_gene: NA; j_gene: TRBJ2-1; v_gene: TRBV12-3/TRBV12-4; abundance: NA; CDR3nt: TGTGCCAGCAGTTACGCTAGGAACAATGAGCAGTTCTTC; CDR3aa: CASSYARNNEQFF
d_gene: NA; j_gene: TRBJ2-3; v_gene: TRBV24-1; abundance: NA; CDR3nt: TGTGCCACGGGGGACAAAAGAGCAGATACGCAGTATTTT; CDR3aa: CATGDKRADTQYF
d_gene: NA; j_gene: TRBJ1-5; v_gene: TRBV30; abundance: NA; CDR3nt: TGTGCCTGGAACGGACACCGGGGGAATCAGCCCCAGCATTTT; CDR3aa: CAWNGHRGNQPQHF
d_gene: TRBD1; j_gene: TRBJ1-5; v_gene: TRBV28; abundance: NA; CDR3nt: TGTGCCAGCAGTTTATTGGGGACAGGGCAGAATCAGCCCCAGCATTTT; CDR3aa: CASSLLGTGQNQPQHF
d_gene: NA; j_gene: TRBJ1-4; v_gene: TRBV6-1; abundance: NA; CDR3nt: TGTGCCAGCAGTTATACCGGGAATCAACTGTTTTTT; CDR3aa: CASSYTGNQLFF
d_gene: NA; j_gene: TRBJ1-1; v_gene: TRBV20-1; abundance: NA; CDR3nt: TGCAGTGCTAGTGGGGAATCAGGGGCCTATAGCACTGAAGCTTTCTTT; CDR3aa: CSASGESGAYSTEAFF
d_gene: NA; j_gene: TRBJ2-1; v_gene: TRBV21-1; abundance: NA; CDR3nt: TGTGCCAGCAGCCCAAGGGGCCCGACGGGACAGGGAGCCTACAATGAGCAGTTCTTC; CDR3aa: CASSPRGPTGQGAYNEQFF
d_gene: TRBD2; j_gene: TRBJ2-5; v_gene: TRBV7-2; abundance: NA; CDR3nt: TGTGCCAGCAGCGGCGGGGGGCAGAAAGAGACCCAGTACTTC; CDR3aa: CASSGGGQKETQYF
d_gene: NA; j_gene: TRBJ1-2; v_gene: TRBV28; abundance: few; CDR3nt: TGTGCCAGCAGTACTCCTGAGGGTGGGTCAAATGCCCAAGGCTACACCTTC; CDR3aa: CASSTPEGGSNAQGYTF
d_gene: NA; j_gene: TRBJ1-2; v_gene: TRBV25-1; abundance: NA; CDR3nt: TGTGCCAGCAGTGAAGCCGCCGCTAACTATGGCTACACCTTC; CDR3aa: CASSEAAANYGYTF
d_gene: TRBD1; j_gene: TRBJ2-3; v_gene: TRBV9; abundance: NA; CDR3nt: TGTGCCAGCAGCGCCAGGGTGGGACAGATCACAGATACGCAGTATTTT; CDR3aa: CASSARVGQITDTQYF
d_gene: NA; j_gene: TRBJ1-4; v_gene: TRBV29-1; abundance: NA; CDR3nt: TGCAGCGTTGGGACAGCTGCAACTAATGAAAAACTGTTTTTT; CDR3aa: CSVGTAATNEKLFF
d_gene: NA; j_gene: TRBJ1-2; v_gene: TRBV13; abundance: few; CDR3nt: TGTGCCAGCAACGAAGTGGACAGAAGGGGCTACACCTTC; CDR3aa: CASNEVDRRGYTF
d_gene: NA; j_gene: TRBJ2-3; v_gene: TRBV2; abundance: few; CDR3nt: TGTGCCAGCAGCCCTCCGGGTAGAGACTTCGGGGATACGCAGTATTTT; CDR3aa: CASSPPGRDFGDTQYF
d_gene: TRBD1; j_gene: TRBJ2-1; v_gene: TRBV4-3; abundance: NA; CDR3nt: TGCGCCAGCAGCCAAGAAATGACAGGGTATGGTGAGCAGTTCTTC; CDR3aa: CASSQEMTGYGEQFF